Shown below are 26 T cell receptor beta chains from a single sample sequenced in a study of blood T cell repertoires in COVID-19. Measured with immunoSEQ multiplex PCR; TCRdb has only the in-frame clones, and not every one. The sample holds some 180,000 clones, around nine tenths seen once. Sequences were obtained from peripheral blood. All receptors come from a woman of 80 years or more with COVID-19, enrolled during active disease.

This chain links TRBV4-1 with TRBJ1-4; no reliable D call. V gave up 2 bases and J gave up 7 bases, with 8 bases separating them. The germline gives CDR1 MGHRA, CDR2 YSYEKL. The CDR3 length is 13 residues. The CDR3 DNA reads TGCGCCAGCAGCCAAAGGGAGGGTGAAAAACTGTTTTTT. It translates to CASSQREGEKLFF.

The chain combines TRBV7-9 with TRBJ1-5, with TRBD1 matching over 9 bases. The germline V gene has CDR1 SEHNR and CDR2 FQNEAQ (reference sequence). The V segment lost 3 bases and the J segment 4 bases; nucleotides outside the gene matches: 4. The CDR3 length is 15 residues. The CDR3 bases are TGTGCCAGCAGCTTGGCGGGACAGGGAAATCAGCCCCAGCATTTT. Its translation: CASSLAGQGNQPQHF.

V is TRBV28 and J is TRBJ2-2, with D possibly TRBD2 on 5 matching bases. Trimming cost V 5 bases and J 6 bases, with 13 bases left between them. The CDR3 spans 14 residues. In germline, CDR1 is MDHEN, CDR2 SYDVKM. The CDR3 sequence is CASSARRSPGELFF. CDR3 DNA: TGTGCCAGCAGTGCCCGGAGGAGCCCCGGGGAGCTGTTTTTT.

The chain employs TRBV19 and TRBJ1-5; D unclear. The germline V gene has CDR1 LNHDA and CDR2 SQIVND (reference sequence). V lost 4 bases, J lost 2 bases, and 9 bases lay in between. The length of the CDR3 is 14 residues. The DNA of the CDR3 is TGTGCCAGTAGTACCCGAGAGGGCAATCAGCCCCAGCATTTT. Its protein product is CASSTREGNQPQHF. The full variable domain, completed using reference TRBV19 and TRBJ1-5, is DGGITQSPKYLFRKEGQNVTLSCEQNLNHDAMYWYRQDPGQGLRLIYYSQIVNDFQKGDIAEGYSVSREKKESFPLTVTSAQKNPTAFYLCASSTREGNQPQHFGDGTRLSIL.

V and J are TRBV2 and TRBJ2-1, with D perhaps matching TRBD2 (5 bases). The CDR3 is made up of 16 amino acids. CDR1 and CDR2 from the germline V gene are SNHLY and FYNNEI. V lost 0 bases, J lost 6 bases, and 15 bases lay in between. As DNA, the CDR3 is TGTGCCAGCAGTGAAGCCCGACTAACCTCGGGCAATGAGCAGTTCTTC. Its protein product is CASSEARLTSGNEQFF.

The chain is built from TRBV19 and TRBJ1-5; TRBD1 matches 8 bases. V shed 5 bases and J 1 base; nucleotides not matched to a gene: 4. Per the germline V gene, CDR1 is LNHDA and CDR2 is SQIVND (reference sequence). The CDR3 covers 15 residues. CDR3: CASSADRGSNQPQHF. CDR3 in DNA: TGTGCCAGTAGTGCAGACAGGGGAAGCAATCAGCCCCAGCATTTT.

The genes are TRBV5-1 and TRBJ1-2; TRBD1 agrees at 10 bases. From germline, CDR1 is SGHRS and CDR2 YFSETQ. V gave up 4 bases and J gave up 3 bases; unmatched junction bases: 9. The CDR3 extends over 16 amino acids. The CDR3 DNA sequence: TGCGCCAGCAGCCCAGCCGGGACAGGGGCCTACTATGGCTACACCTTC. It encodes CASSPAGTGAYYGYTF.

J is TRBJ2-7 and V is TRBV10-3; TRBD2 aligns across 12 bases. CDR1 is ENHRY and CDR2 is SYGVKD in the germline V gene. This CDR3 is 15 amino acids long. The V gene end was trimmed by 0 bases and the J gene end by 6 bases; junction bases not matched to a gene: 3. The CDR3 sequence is CAISESLAGGFEQYF. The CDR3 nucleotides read TGTGCCATCAGTGAGTCACTAGCGGGAGGCTTCGAGCAGTACTTC.

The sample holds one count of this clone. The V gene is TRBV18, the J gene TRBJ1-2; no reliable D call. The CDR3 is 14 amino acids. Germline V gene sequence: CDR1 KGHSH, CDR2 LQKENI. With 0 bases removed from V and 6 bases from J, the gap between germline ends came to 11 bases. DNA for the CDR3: TGTGCCAGCTCACCACCGTGGAGAGATCATGGCTACACCTTC. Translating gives CASSPPWRDHGYTF.

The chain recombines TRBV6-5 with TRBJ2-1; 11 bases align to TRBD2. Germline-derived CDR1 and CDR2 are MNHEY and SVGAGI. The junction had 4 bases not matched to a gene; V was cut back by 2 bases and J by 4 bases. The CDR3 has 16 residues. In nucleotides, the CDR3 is TGTGCCAGCAGTTACATAACTAGCGGGAGTTACAATGAGCAGTTCTTC. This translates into CASSYITSGSYNEQFF.

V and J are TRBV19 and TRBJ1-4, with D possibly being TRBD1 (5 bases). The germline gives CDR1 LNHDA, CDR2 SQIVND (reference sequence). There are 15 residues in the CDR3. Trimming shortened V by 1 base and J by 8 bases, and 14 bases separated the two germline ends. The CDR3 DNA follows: TGTGCCAGTAGTATAGGCCAGGGTTTGCACGAAAAACTGTTTTTT. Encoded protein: CASSIGQGLHEKLFF.

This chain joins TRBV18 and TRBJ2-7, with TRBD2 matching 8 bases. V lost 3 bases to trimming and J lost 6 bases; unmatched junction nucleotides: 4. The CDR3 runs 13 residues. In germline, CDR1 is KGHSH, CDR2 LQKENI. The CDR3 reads CASSPRREGEQYF. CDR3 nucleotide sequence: TGTGCCAGCTCACCTCGCCGGGAGGGCGAGCAGTACTTC. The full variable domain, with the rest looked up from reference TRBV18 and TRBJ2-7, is NAGVMQNPRHLVRRRGQEARLRCSPMKGHSHVYWYRQLPEEGLKFMVYLQKENIIDESGMPKERFSAEFPKEGPSILRIQQVVRGDSAAYFCASSPRREGEQYFGPGTRLTVT.

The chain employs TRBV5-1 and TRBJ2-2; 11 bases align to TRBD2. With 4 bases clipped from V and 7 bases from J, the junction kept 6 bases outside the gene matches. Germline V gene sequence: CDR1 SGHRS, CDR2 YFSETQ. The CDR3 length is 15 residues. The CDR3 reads CASSELAGDVGELFF. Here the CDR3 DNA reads TGCGCCAGCAGCGAACTAGCGGGAGACGTCGGGGAGCTGTTTTTT.

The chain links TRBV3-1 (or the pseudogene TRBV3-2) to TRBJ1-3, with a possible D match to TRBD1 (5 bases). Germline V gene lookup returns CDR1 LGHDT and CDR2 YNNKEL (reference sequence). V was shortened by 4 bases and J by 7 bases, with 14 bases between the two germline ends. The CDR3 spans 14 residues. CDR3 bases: TGTGCCAGCAGCCCCAGGGTCCTGGGGAACACCATATATTTT. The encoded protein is CASSPRVLGNTIYF.

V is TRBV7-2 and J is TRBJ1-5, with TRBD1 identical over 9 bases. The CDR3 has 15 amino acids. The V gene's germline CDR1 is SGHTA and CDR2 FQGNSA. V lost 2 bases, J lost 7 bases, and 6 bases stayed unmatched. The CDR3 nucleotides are TGTGCCAGCAGCTTATCGGGACAGGGTATCCAGCCCCAGCATTTT. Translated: CASSLSGQGIQPQHF.

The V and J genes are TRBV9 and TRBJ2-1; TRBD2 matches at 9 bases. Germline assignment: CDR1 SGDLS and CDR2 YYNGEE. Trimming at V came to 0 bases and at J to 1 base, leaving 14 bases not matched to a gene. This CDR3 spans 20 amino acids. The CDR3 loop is CASSVATPSGNMGSYNEQFF. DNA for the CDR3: TGTGCCAGCAGCGTAGCTACGCCTAGCGGGAACATGGGGTCCTACAATGAGCAGTTCTTC.

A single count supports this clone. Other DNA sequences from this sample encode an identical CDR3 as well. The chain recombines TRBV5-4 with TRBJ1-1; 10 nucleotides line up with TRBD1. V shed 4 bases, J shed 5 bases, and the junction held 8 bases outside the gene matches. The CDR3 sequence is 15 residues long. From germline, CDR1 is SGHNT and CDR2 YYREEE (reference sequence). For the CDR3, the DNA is TGTGCCAGCAGCCTCGGGACAGGGGATAATACTGAAGCTTTCTTT. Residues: CASSLGTGDNTEAFF.

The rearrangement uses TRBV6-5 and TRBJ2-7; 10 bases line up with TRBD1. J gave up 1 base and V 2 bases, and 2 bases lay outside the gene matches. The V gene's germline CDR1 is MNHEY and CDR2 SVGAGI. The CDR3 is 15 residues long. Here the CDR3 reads CASSYRDRGSYEQYF. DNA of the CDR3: TGTGCCAGCAGTTACCGGGACAGGGGTTCCTACGAGCAGTACTTC.

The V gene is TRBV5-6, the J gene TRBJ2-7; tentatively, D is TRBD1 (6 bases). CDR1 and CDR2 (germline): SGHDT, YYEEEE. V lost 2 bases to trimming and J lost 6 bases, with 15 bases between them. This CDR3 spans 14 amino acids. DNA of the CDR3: TGTGCCAGCAGCTTACAGGGCGGGTGGGTCGAGCAGTACTTC. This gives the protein CASSLQGGWVEQYF. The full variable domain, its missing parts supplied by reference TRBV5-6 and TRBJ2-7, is DAGVTQSPTHLIKTRGQQVTLRCSPKSGHDTVSWYQQALGQGPQFIFQYYEEEERQRGNFPDRFSGHQFPNYSSELNVNALLLGDSALYLCASSLQGGWVEQYFGPGTRLTVT.

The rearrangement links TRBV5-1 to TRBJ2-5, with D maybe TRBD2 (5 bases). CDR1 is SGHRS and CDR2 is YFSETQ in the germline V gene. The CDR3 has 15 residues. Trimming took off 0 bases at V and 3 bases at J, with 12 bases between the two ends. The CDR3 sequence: CASSLDGLAEETQYF. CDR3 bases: TGCGCCAGCAGCTTGGATGGGCTAGCTGAAGAGACCCAGTACTTC. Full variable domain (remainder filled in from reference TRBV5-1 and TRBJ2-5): KAGVTQTPRYLIKTRGQQVTLSCSPISGHRSVSWYQQTPGQGLQFLFEYFSETQRNKGNFPGRFSGRQFSNSRSEMNVSTLELGDSALYLCASSLDGLAEETQYFGPGTRLLVL.

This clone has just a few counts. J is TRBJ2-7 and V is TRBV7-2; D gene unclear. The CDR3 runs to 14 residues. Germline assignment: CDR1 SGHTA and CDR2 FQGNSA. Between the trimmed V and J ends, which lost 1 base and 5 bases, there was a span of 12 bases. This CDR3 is CASSLDNRGNEQYF. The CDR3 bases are TGTGCCAGCAGCTTAGATAATCGCGGTAACGAGCAGTACTTC.

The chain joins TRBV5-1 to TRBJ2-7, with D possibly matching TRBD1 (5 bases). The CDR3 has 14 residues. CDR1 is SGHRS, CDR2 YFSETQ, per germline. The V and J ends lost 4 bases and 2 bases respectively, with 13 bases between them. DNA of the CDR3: TGCGCCAGCAGCGCGCAGGGTGCCGCCTACGAGCAGTACTTC. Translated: CASSAQGAAYEQYF.

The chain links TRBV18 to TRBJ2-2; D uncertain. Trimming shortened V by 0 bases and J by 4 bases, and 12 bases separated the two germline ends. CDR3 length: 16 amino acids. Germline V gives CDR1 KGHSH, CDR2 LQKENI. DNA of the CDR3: TGTGCCAGCTCACCACCGTCCAGGTTGTCCACCGGGGAGCTGTTTTTT. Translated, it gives CASSPPSRLSTGELFF.

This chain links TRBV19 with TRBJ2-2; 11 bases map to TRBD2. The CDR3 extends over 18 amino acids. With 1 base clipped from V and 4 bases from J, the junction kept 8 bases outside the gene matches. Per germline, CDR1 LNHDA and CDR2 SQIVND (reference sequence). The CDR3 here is CASSIVAVAGGPTGELFF. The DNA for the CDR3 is TGTGCCAGTAGTATAGTCGCCGTAGCGGGAGGGCCCACCGGGGAGCTGTTTTTT.

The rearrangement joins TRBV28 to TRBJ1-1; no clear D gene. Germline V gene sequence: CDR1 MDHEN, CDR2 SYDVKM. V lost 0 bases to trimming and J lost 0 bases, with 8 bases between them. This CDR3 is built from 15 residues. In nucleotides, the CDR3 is TGTGCCAGCAGTTTATGGAACCAGATGAACACTGAAGCTTTCTTT. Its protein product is CASSLWNQMNTEAFF.

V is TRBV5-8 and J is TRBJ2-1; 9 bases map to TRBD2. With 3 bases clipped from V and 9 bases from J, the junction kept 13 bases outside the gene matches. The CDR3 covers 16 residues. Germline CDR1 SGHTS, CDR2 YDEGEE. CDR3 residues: CASSYGRGGRATEQFF. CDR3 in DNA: TGTGCCAGCAGCTACGGGCGTGGCGGGAGGGCCACTGAGCAGTTCTTC.